This TCR beta chain was captured in a study of graft-versus-host responses after intestinal transplantation. Study details: Every transplant recipient was induced with anti-thymocyte globulin, then maintained on tacrolimus and steroids for two to four years.

This CDR3 region has 13 residues. Trimming took 4 bases from V and 3 from J; bases not matched to a gene: 1. CDR1 is MGHRA and CDR2 is YSYEKL in the germline V gene. Of note for this clone: Its antigen is as yet unknown.

The protocol was immunoSEQ multiplex PCR, while the TCRdb copy is restricted to in-frame clones and leaves out a portion. Among tens of thousands of clones listed, 90% to 95% were seen once. This clonotype was obtained from a human donor who received an intestinal transplant. The material sequenced was unstimulated CD8+ T cells sorted from spleen or lymph node cells, taken before intestinal transplant. The J gene is TRBJ2-5, the V gene TRBV4-1; 8 bases agree with TRBD2. The CDR3 nucleotides read TGCGCCAGCAGCCCACTAGCGGAAGAGACCCAGTACTTC. This translates into CASSPLAEETQYF.